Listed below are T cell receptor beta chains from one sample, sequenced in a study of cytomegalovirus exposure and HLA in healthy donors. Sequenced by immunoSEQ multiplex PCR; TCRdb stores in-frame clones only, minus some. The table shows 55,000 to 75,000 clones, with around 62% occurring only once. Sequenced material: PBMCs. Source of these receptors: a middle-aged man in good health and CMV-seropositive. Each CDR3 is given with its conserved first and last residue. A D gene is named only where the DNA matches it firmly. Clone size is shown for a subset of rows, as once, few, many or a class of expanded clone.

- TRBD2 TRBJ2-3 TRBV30 CAWAVGASGNTDTQYF TGTGCCTGGGCGGTTGGGGCTAGCGGAAACACAGATACGCAGTATTTT
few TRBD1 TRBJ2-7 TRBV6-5 CASRTGTGGAYEQYF TGTGCCAGCAGAACCGGGACAGGGGGGGCCTACGAGCAGTACTTC
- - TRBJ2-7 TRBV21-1 CASSKPEASEREVYEQYF TGTGCCAGCAGCAAACCCGAGGCTTCGGAAAGGGAGGTCTACGAGCAGTACTTC
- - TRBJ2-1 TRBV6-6 CASSLGNTMNEQFF TGTGCCAGCAGTTTGGGCAACACGATGAATGAGCAGTTCTTC
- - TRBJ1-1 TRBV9 CASSPTGVRNTEAFF TGTGCCAGCAGCCCAACCGGGGTCAGGAACACTGAAGCTTTCTTT
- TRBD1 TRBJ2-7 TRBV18 CASSFRDSVEQYF TGTGCCAGCTCATTCCGGGACAGCGTTGAGCAGTACTTC
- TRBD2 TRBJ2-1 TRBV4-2 CASSQESRGGSYNEQFF TGTGCCAGCAGCCAAGAATCGCGGGGAGGGTCCTACAATGAGCAGTTCTTC
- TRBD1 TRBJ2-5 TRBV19 CASSPTGAGVGTQYF TGTGCCAGTAGTCCGACAGGGGCAGGGGTTGGGACCCAGTACTTC
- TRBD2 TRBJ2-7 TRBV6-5 CASSQGLAYEQYF TGTGCCAGCAGTCAAGGACTAGCCTACGAGCAGTACTTC
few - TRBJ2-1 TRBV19 CASSSTRVSSKGNEQFF TGTGCCAGTAGTTCGACCCGTGTTAGCTCCAAAGGTAATGAGCAGTTCTTC
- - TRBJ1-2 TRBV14 CASSPRAANYGYTF TGTGCCAGCAGCCCTCGTGCAGCTAACTATGGCTACACCTTC
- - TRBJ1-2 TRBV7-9 CASSLGLKGDYGYTF TGTGCCAGCAGCTTAGGCCTGAAGGGAGACTATGGCTACACCTTC
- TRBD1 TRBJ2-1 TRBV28 CASSSGDSYNEQFF TGTGCCAGCAGTAGTGGGGACAGCTACAATGAGCAGTTCTTC
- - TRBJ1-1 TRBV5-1 CASRVGDRSNTEAFF TGCGCCAGCAGAGTCGGTGACAGGAGTAACACTGAAGCTTTCTTT
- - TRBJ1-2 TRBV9 CASSVGTEVNYGYTF TGTGCCAGCAGCGTAGGAACAGAAGTTAACTATGGCTACACCTTC
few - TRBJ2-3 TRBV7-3 CASSQGYTDTQYF TGTGCCAGCAGCCAGGGCTACACAGATACGCAGTATTTT
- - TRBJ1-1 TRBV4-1 CASSQKLQWTEAFF TGCGCCAGCAGCCAAAAGTTACAATGGACTGAAGCTTTCTTT
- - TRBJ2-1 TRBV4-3 CASSQDTLFSGITYNEQFF TGCGCCAGCAGCCAGGATACCCTCTTCAGCGGAATTACCTACAATGAGCAGTTCTTC
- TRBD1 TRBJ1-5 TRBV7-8 CASSLDRDQPQHF TGTGCCAGCAGCTTGGACAGGGATCAGCCCCAGCATTTT
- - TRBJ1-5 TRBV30 CAWSGGPDQPQHF TGTGCCTGGAGTGGGGGGCCCGATCAGCCCCAGCATTTT